The 19 T cell receptor beta chains below come from one sample, sequenced in a study of T cells in localized non-small cell lung cancer. Sequencing used immunoSEQ multiplex PCR; TCRdb keeps in-frame clones, though not all of them. The sample contains tens of thousands of clones, about nine tenths of which appear only once. The sample in question was peripheral blood, obtained before any cancer treatment. Every receptor here comes from a man between 40 and 70 years old with stage I squamous cell lung carcinoma.

V and J are TRBV5-1 and TRBJ1-1, with D unresolved. CDR1 and CDR2 (germline): SGHRS, YFSETQ. The length of the CDR3 is 14 residues. The germline V and J ends were trimmed by 0 bases and 1 base, with 7 bases remaining between them. Written as DNA, the CDR3 is TGCGCCAGCAGCTTGGTACAGCGGAACACTGAAGCTTTCTTT. Amino acids: CASSLVQRNTEAFF.

The gene calls are TRBV6-5 and TRBJ1-2; D remains ambiguous. Trimming took off 2 bases at V and 4 bases at J, with 8 bases between the two ends. The CDR3 is 13 residues long. CDR1 and CDR2 from the germline V gene are MNHEY and SVGAGI. The CDR3 loop is CASSYGWGYGYTF. The CDR3 nucleotides are TGTGCCAGCAGTTACGGGTGGGGCTATGGCTACACCTTC.

This sequence joins TRBV6-6 and TRBJ1-2, with D possibly matching TRBD1 (5 bases). The germline V gene encodes CDR1 MNHNY and CDR2 SVGAGI (reference sequence). Trimming took off 1 base at V and 2 bases at J, with 8 bases between the two ends. CDR3 length: 14 amino acids. The CDR3 coding sequence is TGTGCCAGCAGTTACTTGGGGGGGAACTATGGCTACACCTTC. Protein sequence: CASSYLGGNYGYTF.

For the CDR3, the DNA is TGTGCCAGCAGCGTGACAGGTGTCCCCGACGAGCAGTACTTC. Its protein is CASSVTGVPDEQYF. The chain recombines TRBV9 with TRBJ2-7; TRBD1 is a possible D gene (6 bases). The CDR3 totals 14 residues. Looked up from germline, CDR1 is SGDLS and CDR2 is YYNGEE. The V end was cut by 2 bases, the J end by 5 bases, with 14 bases between.

In this sample, this clone turned up a few times. The chain combines TRBV2 with TRBJ1-1, with TRBD1 matching 9 bases. The CDR3 covers 14 residues. CDR1 is SNHLY, CDR2 FYNNEI, per germline. V dropped 6 bases and J dropped 2; count of bases not matched to a gene: 4. The CDR3 DNA reads TGTGCCAGCAGGCGGGACAGGGCTAACACTGAAGCTTTCTTT. Translation gives CASRRDRANTEAFF.

On this clone itself: One end of the junction does not line up with germline, which may come from a read error. J is TRBJ1-4 and V is TRBV29-1; D remains unclear. Germline V gene data show CDR1 as SQVTM and CDR2 as ANQGSEA. CDR3 length: 8 amino acids. The CDR3 here is CSVEGPIF. The CDR3 region has the DNA TGCAGCGTTGAAGGGCCCATTTTT.

The chain has TRBV4-1 and TRBJ1-4; D might be TRBD1 (5 bases). V lost 3 bases to trimming and J lost 4 bases, with 24 bases between them. Germline V gives CDR1 MGHRA, CDR2 YSYEKL. CDR3 length equals 19 residues. Here the CDR3 reads CASSQAGTAHLSDNEKLFF. In nucleotides, the CDR3 is TGCGCCAGCAGCCAGGCCGGGACGGCCCATCTGTCGGATAATGAAAAACTGTTTTTT.

The rearrangement uses TRBV15 and TRBJ1-2; D unclear. The germline V gene has CDR1 LNHNV and CDR2 YYDKDF (reference sequence). The ends were cut back, 0 bases at V and 8 bases at J, with 7 bases in the middle. The CDR3 runs 12 residues. In nucleotides, the CDR3 is TGTGCCACCAGCAGAGATGCGGGGGGCTACACCTTC. Protein sequence: CATSRDAGGYTF.

The J gene is TRBJ1-2, the V gene TRBV28; D is perhaps TRBD1 (6 bases). Germline-derived CDR1 and CDR2 are MDHEN and SYDVKM. Trimming took off 5 bases at V and 6 bases at J, with 22 bases between the two ends. The CDR3 extends over 16 amino acids. As DNA, the CDR3 is TGTGCCAGCAGTGAACCCTTCGAGTCAAGGGGGGATGGCTACACCTTC. Translation: CASSEPFESRGDGYTF.

This rearrangement joins TRBV5-1 to TRBJ1-1; perhaps TRBD1 as D (5 bases). This CDR3 is 15 amino acids long. Germline V gives CDR1 SGHRS, CDR2 YFSETQ. Trimming took 4 bases from V and 4 from J, leaving 17 bases between them. The CDR3 sequence: CASSPWTDSGTEAFF. For the CDR3, the DNA is TGCGCCAGCAGCCCATGGACTGACAGTGGCACTGAAGCTTTCTTT.

V gene TRBV28 combines with J gene TRBJ1-2; D gene unclear. The V end was cut by 4 bases, the J end by 4 bases, with 7 bases between. CDR3 size: 12 residues. The V gene's germline CDR1 is MDHEN and CDR2 SYDVKM. CDR3 coding DNA: TGTGCCAGCAGTTCAGGAGGCTATGGCTACACCTTC. As protein: CASSSGGYGYTF.

The chain recombines TRBV6-5 with TRBJ2-3; TRBD1 matches 9 bases. Germline CDR1 is MNHEY and CDR2 is SVGAGI. Losses at the gene ends were 3 bases for V and 0 bases for J; bases not matched to a gene: 4. The CDR3 contains 16 residues. The CDR3 sequence is CASSYRDRASTDTQYF. In nucleotides, the CDR3 is TGTGCCAGCAGTTATCGGGACAGGGCTAGCACAGATACGCAGTATTTT.

The V call is TRBV27, the J call TRBJ2-2; a possible D gene is TRBD1 (5 bases). The CDR3 consists of 16 residues. V was shortened by 2 bases and J by 6 bases, with 16 bases between the two germline ends. Per germline, CDR1 MNHEY and CDR2 SMNVEV (reference sequence). CDR3 loop: CASSLATKGYAGELFF. The CDR3 DNA reads TGTGCCAGCAGTTTAGCCACAAAGGGGTATGCCGGGGAGCTGTTTTTT.

This chain uses TRBV5-1 with TRBJ1-2; D gene uncertain. This CDR3 is 14 amino acids long. Trimming left V 4 bases short and J 4 bases short, with 14 bases between. The germline V gene encodes CDR1 SGHRS and CDR2 YFSETQ. This CDR3 is CASSLSGESYGYTF. DNA of the CDR3: TGCGCCAGCAGCCTCTCCGGAGAATCCTATGGCTACACCTTC.

This chain uses TRBV6-5 with TRBJ1-2, with D perhaps TRBD1 (6 bases). Germline V gives CDR1 MNHEY, CDR2 SVGAGI. The V end lost 8 bases, the J end lost 4 bases, and 17 bases lay between the germline ends. The CDR3 has 14 residues. CDR3 residues: CASRETGTAYGYTF. CDR3 in DNA: TGTGCCAGCCGGGAAACAGGGACGGCCTATGGCTACACCTTC.

The chain is built from TRBV7-8 and TRBJ1-2; 8 positions match TRBD1. The CDR3 sequence is 15 residues long. With V trimmed by 3 bases and J by 1 base, 4 bases remained unmatched. Germline assignment: CDR1 SGHVS and CDR2 FQNEAQ. The CDR3 sequence: CASSFTGGSNYGYTF. DNA for the CDR3: TGTGCCAGCAGCTTCACAGGGGGAAGTAACTATGGCTACACCTTC.

CDR3 nucleotides: TGTGCCAGCAGTTTTGGAGGAGGGTACACTGAAGCTTTCTTT. Its protein product is CASSFGGGYTEAFF. The chain combines TRBV27 with TRBJ1-1; no clear D gene. The V and J ends lost 3 bases and 3 bases respectively, with 11 bases between them. Per germline, CDR1 MNHEY and CDR2 SMNVEV (reference sequence). This CDR3 comprises 14 residues.

The CDR3 nucleotides are TGTGCCAGCTCACCGCAGACAGGTAGAGATGAAAAACTGTTTTTT. Amino acids: CASSPQTGRDEKLFF. The genes are TRBV18 and TRBJ1-4; possible D gene TRBD1, 6 bases. The germline gives CDR1 KGHSH, CDR2 LQKENI. This CDR3 region has 15 residues. V was trimmed by 3 bases and J by 6 bases, leaving 14 bases between them.

This clone was seen a handful of times. The rearrangement links TRBV11-2 to TRBJ2-3; the match to TRBD2 covers 15 bases. V lost 5 bases to trimming and J lost 3 bases; unmatched junction nucleotides: 6. This CDR3 has 17 residues. The germline gives CDR1 SGHAT, CDR2 FQNNGV. CDR3 loop: CASSTGLAGGTTDTQYF. CDR3 DNA: TGTGCCAGCAGCACCGGACTAGCGGGGGGGACTACAGATACGCAGTATTTT. The whole variable domain, filled in from reference TRBV11-2 and TRBJ2-3, reads EAGVAQSPRYKIIEKRQSVAFWCNPISGHATLYWYQQILGQGPKLLIQFQNNGVVDDSQLPKDRFSAERLKGVDSTLKIQPAKLEDSAVYLCASSTGLAGGTTDTQYFGPGTRLTVL.